The clone carrying this T cell receptor (beta chain) was seen many times. Its antigen is unknown. Generated by immunoSEQ multiplex PCR, the TCRdb table keeps only in-frame clones and is missing some. The table includes around 26,000 clones, approximately 75% detected once. This specimen belongs to a study of OX40 agonist ivuxolimab in advanced cancers. The study's findings and limits: The mean number of expanded clones was higher in CD8+ T cells than in CD4+.

This sample comprised CD4+ or CD8+ T cells sorted from blood, obtained in a trial of the OX40 agonist ivuxolimab. This clonotype originated in an adult with an advanced solid tumor such as melanoma, head and neck, liver or kidney cancer.

CDR3 loop: CASTGDLYGYTF. In DNA, the CDR3 is TGTGCCAGCACCGGGGATTTGTATGGCTACACCTTC. The V and J genes are TRBV7-9 and TRBJ1-2; D gene uncertain. CDR3 length: 12 residues. CDR1 and CDR2 (germline): SEHNR, FQNEAQ (reference sequence). V lost 7 bases, J lost 5 bases, and 11 bases lay in between.